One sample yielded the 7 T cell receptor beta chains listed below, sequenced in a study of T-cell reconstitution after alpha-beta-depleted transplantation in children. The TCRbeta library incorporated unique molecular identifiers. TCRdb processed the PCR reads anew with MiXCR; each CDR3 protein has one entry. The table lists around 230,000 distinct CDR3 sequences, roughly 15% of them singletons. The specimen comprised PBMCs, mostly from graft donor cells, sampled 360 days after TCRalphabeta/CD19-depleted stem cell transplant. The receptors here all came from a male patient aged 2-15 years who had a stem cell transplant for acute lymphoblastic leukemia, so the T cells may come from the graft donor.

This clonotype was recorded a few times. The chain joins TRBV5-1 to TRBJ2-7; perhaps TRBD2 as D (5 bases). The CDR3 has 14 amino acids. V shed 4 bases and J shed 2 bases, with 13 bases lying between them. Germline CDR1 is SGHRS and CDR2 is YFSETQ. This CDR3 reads CASSRLADPYEQYF. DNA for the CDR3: TGCGCCAGCAGCCGGCTAGCAGATCCCTACGAGCAGTACTTC.

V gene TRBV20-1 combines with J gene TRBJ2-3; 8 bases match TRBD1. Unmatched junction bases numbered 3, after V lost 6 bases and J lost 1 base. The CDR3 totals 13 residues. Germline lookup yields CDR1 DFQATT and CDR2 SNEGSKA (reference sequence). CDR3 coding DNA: TGCAGTGCAGGACAGGGAGGCACAGATACGCAGTATTTT. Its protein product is CSAGQGGTDTQYF.

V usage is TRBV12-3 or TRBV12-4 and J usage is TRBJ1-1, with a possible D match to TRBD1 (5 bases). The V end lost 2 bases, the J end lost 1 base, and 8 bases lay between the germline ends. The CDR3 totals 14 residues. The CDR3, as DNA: TGTGCCAGCAGTTTACGGACACAGAACACTGAAGCTTTCTTT. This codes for CASSLRTQNTEAFF.

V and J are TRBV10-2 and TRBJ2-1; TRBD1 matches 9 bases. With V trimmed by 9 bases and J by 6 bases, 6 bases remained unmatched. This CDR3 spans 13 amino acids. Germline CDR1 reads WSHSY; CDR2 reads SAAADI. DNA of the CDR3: TGCGCCAGTCAGAGGACAGGGGCCAATGAGCAGTTCTTC. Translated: CASQRTGANEQFF.

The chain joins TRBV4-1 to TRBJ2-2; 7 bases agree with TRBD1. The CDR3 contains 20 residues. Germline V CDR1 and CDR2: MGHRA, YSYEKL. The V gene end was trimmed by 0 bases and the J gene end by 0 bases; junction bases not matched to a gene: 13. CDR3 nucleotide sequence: TGCGCCAGCAGCCAAGATCTGGGCCCGGGACAGAGGGCGAACACCGGGGAGCTGTTTTTT. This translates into CASSQDLGPGQRANTGELFF.

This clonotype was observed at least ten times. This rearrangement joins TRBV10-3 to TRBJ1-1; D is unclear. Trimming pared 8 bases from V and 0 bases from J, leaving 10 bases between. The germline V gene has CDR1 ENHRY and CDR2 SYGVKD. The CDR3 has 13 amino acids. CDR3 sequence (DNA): TGTGCCATCTCTGCAGACATGAACACTGAAGCTTTCTTT. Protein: CAISADMNTEAFF.

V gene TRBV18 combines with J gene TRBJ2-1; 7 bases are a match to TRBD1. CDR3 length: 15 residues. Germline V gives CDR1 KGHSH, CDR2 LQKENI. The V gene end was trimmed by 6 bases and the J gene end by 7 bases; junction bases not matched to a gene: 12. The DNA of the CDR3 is TGTGCCAGCTCCCGACAGGGAAATGAGGGAAATGAGCAGTTCTTC. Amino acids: CASSRQGNEGNEQFF.